This T cell receptor beta chain was captured by sequencing in a study of OX40 agonist ivuxolimab in advanced cancers. Assay used: immunoSEQ multiplex PCR; TCRdb lists only in-frame clones, some missing. In the table there are 13,000 to 15,000 clones, roughly 76% of which are singletons. The sequence was obtained from an adult with an advanced solid tumor such as melanoma, head and neck, liver or kidney cancer. Sequencing used CD4+ or CD8+ T cells sorted from blood, obtained in a trial of the OX40 agonist ivuxolimab.

The CDR3 coding sequence is TGTGCCAGCAGCTTCGTGGGGACAGGGCGGACAGATACGCAGTATTTT. This gives the protein CASSFVGTGRTDTQYF. The rearrangement links TRBV13 to TRBJ2-3; 9 positions agree with TRBD1. Trimming cost V 3 bases and J 3 bases; bases outside gene matches: 7. Germline V lookup: CDR1 PRHDT, CDR2 FYEKMQ (reference sequence). The CDR3 totals 16 residues.